The 14 T cell receptor beta chains below come from one sample, sequenced in a study of T cell repertoires in cytomegalovirus infection. TCRdb re-called the reads through MiXCR, storing one row per CDR3 protein. This table holds around 740,000 distinct CDR3 sequences, about a third found once. The sequencing input was PBMCs. The receptors shown here come from a human donor in good health (CMV status not recorded). Some clones in this sample may be carry-over from other donors' samples.

About this clonotype itself: A read error is possible here, since a much larger clone lies one base away. The rearrangement joins TRBV7-8 to TRBJ2-1, with D maybe TRBD2 (5 bases). CDR1 SGHVS and CDR2 FQNEAQ come from the germline V gene. This CDR3 region has 11 residues. The chain's CDR3 is CSSSLDYGQFF. The CDR3 bases are TGTTCCAGCAGCTTAGACTATGGGCAGTTCTTC.

V is TRBV4-1 and J is TRBJ1-4, with TRBD1 identical over 7 bases. The trim removed 4 bases at V and 5 bases at J, leaving 7 bases unmatched. CDR3 length: 15 amino acids. Germline V lookup: CDR1 MGHRA, CDR2 YSYEKL. The CDR3 DNA is TGCGCCAGCAGCCCTATCCCAGGGGGAAATGAAAAACTGTTTTTT. This encodes CASSPIPGGNEKLFF.

V is TRBV5-6 and J is TRBJ2-7; the D gene could be TRBD1 or TRBD2 (6 bases each). Germline CDR1 reads SGHDT; CDR2 reads YYEEEE. The CDR3 has 14 amino acids. Trimming took off 2 bases at V and 5 bases at J, with 14 bases between the two ends. For the CDR3, the DNA is TGTGCCAGCAGCTTCGGGGGCGCCGGGAACGAGCAGTACTTC. Translated: CASSFGGAGNEQYF.

The chain is built from TRBV13 and TRBJ2-1; TRBD1 matches at 11 bases. The CDR3 has 16 amino acids. V lost 1 base and J lost 8; bases outside the gene matches: 7. The germline gives CDR1 PRHDT, CDR2 FYEKMQ (reference sequence). CDR3 region: CASSLVADRGLYEQFF. The CDR3 coding sequence is TGTGCCAGCAGCTTAGTTGCGGACAGGGGGCTCTATGAGCAGTTCTTC.

The V call is TRBV12-3 or TRBV12-4, the J call TRBJ2-7; D perhaps matches TRBD2 (5 bases). The CDR3 covers 11 residues. Trimming took 7 bases from V and 13 from J, leaving 17 bases between them. CDR3 loop: CASTQRGNLYF. The CDR3 nucleotides read TGTGCCAGCACCCAACGGGGAAACTTATACTTC.

This clonotype was detected only a few times. No conserved phenylalanine or tryptophan ends this CDR3, so it is likely a read error. This chain joins TRBV7-4 and TRBJ2-7; D gene ambiguous. Germline V gene lookup returns CDR1 SGHVT and CDR2 SQSDAQ. There are 11 residues in the CDR3. V dropped 1 base and J dropped 6 bases, with 4 bases sitting between them. The CDR3 spells CASSLDGEQYL. CDR3 coding DNA: TGTGCCAGCAGCTTAGACGGCGAGCAGTACTTA.

The chain carries TRBV7-3 and TRBJ2-4; perhaps TRBD1 as D (5 bases). Germline V lookup: CDR1 SGHTA, CDR2 FQGTGA. Trimming removed 3 bases from V and 13 bases from J, with 19 bases in between. The CDR3 has 14 residues. The CDR3 loop is CASSFAGYPRKQYF. For the CDR3, the DNA is TGTGCCAGCAGCTTCGCAGGGTACCCACGAAAACAGTACTTC.

Points on this clonotype: A single base separates this from a much larger clone, so it may be a read error. The genes are TRBV7-2 and TRBJ2-1, with D uncertain. Germline values: CDR1 SGHTA, CDR2 FQGNSA. There are 14 residues in the CDR3. V was pared by 3 bases and J by 10 bases, with 16 bases between. The CDR3 DNA reads as TGTGCCAGCAGCTTGAAGAATGGGGTGGGAGAGCAGTTCTTC. Its translation is CASSLKNGVGEQFF.

This clonotype was seen a few times. The chain carries TRBV28 and TRBJ2-4; D is unresolved. With 5 bases removed from V and 0 bases from J, the gap between germline ends came to 11 bases. CDR1 and CDR2 from the germline V gene are MDHEN and SYDVKM. The CDR3 length is 15 residues. The CDR3, as DNA: TGTGCCAGCAGTGGGTCTGAACTAGCCAAAAACATTCAGTACTTC. Translation: CASSGSELAKNIQYF.

This clonotype was picked up a small number of times. V usage is TRBV7-2 and J usage is TRBJ2-7, with a weak D call TRBD1 (6 bases). The CDR3 runs to 15 residues. Between the trimmed V and J ends, which lost 5 bases and 2 bases, there was a span of 16 bases. Germline V gives CDR1 SGHTA, CDR2 FQGNSA. CDR3 sequence reads: CASSKVDSVPYEQYF. CDR3 nucleotide sequence: TGTGCCAGCAGCAAGGTGGACAGCGTTCCCTACGAGCAGTACTTC.

This clonotype was found a few times. The chain is built from TRBV20-1 and TRBJ1-2; D might be TRBD1 (6 bases). This CDR3 has 14 amino acids. CDR1 and CDR2 (germline): DFQATT, SNEGSKA (reference sequence). Trimming pared 4 bases from V and 4 bases from J, leaving 16 bases between. CDR3 nucleotides: TGCAGTGCTACCAGGGTACAGGGACCCTATGGCTACACCTTC. Translating it yields CSATRVQGPYGYTF.

This clonotype has more than one count but fewer than ten. V usage is TRBV14 and J usage is TRBJ1-4; D gene uncertain. V dropped 1 base and J dropped 7 bases, with 1 base sitting between them. The CDR3 length is 11 residues. In germline, CDR1 is SGHDN, CDR2 FVKESK. For the CDR3, the DNA is TGTGCCAGCAGCCAAGTTGAAAAACTGTTTTTT. Translation gives CASSQVEKLFF. Full variable domain (rest looked up from reference TRBV14 and TRBJ1-4): EAGVTQFPSHSVIEKGQTVTLRCDPISGHDNLYWYRRVMGKEIKFLLHFVKESKQDESGMPNNRFLAERTGGTYSTLKVQPAELEDSGVYFCASSQVEKLFFGSGTQLSVL.

The count of this clonotype is one. The conserved closing phenylalanine or tryptophan is absent in this CDR3, likely reflecting a read error. Because the CDR3's place on the DNA is in doubt, the DNA is left out and the CDR3 is given as listed by TCRdb. The chain carries TRBV28 and TRBJ2-1; TRBD2 is the table's D call, not checked against the DNA. The CDR3 spans 16 residues, counting both ends. CDR1 MDHEN and CDR2 SYDVKM come from the germline V gene. CDR3 residues: CASSLRLAGRQDEQLL.

This clonotype was seen only a few times. A read error may produce the germline difference seen at one junction end. The chain recombines TRBV25-1 with TRBJ2-1; possibly TRBD1 for D (6 bases). The CDR3 sequence is 12 residues long. The V gene's germline CDR1 is MGHDK and CDR2 SYGVNS. CDR3 sequence (DNA): TGTGCCAGCAGTGAACCAAACAGGGACGCACTCTTC. Translating it yields CASSEPNRDALF.